This T cell receptor beta chain originates from a study of identical twins. Broader study findings: Beta out-of-frame sequences showed weaker excess twin sharing. Beta clonotypes that were abundant in cord blood contained fewer insertions, a pattern absent from memory repertoires. Invariant populations such as MAIT and iNKT cells could partly muddle zero-insertion analyses.

The table lists this clonotype with a few counts. The antigen is unknown. Germline-derived CDR1 and CDR2 are MNHNS and SASEGT. The CDR3 has 15 amino acids. V shed 6 bases and J 5 bases; nucleotides not matched to a gene: 10. Through template switching, a universal primer site was introduced, and the cDNA contained unique molecular identifiers. TCRdb processed the 5' RACE reads anew with MiXCR; each CDR3 protein has one entry. The sample shows about 150,000 distinct CDR3 sequences, under 4.5% of them seen only once. Sequencing used memory T cells sorted from blood. The TCR was taken from a man between 18 and 29 years old in good health. The chain combines TRBV6-1 with TRBJ2-5, with 9 nucleotides matching TRBD1. The CDR3 loop reads CASRQGQGVSETQYF. The CDR3, as DNA: TGTGCCAGCAGACAGGGACAGGGAGTGAGTGAGACCCAGTACTTC.